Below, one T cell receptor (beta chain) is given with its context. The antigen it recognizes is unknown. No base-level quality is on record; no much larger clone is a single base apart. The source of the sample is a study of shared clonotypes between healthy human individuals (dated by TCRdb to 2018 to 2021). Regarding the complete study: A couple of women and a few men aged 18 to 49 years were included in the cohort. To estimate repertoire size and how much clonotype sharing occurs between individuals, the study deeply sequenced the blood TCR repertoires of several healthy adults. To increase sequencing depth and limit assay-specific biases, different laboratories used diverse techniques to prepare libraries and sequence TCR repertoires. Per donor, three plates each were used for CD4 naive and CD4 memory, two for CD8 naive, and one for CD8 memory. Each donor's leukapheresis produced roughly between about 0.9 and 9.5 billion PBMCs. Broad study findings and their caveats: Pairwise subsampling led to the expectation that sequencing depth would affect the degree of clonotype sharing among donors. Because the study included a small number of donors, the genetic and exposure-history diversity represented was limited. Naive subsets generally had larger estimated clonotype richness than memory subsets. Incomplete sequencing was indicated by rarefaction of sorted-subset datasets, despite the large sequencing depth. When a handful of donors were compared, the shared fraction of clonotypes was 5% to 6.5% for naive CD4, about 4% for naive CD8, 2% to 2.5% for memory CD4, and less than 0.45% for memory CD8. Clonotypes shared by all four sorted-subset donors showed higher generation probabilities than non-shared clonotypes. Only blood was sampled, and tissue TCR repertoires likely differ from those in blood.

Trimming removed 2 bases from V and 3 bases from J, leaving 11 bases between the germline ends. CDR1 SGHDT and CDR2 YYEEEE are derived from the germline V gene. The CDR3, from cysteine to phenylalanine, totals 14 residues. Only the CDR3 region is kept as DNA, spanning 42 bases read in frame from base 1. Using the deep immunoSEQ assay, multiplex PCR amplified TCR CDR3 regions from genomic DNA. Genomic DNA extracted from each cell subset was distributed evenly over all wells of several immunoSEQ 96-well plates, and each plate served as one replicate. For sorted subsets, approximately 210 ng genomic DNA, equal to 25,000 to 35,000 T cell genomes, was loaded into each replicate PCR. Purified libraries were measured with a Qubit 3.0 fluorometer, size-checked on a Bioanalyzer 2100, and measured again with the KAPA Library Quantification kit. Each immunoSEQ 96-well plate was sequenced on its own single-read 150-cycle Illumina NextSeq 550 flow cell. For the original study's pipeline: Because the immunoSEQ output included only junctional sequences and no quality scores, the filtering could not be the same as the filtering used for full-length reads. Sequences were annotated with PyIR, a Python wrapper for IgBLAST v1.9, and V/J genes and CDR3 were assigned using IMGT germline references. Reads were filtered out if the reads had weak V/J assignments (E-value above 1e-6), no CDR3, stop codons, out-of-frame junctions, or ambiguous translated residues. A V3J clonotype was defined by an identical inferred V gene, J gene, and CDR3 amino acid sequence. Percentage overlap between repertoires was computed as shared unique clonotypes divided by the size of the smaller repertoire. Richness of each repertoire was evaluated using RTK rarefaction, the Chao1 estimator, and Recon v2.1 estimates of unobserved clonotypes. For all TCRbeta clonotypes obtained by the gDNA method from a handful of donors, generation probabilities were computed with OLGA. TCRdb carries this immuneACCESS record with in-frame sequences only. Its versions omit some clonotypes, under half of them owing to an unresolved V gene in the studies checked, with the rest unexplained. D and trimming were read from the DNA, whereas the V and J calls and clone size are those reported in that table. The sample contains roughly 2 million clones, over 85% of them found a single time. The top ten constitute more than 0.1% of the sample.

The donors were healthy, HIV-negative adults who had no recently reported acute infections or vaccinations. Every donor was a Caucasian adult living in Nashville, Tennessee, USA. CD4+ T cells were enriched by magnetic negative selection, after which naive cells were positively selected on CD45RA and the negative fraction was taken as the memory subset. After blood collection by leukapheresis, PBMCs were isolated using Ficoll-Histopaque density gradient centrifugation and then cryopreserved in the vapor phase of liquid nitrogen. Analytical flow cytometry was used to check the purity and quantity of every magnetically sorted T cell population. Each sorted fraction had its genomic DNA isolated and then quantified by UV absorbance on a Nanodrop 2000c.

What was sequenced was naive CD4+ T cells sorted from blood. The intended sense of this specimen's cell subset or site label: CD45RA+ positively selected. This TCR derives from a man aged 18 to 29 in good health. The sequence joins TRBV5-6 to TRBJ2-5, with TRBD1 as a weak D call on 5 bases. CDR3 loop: CASSFRAGKETQYF. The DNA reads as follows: TGTGCCAGCAGCTTCCGGGCAGGGAAAGAGACCCAGTACTTC.